The clone carrying this T cell receptor beta chain appeared many times. Its antigen is unidentified. V was clipped by 11 bases and J by 6 bases, with 32 bases between them. CDR3 length: 18 amino acids. Germline V gene lookup returns CDR1 SNHLY and CDR2 FYNNEI. Libraries were prepared by immunoSEQ multiplex PCR; TCRdb keeps only in-frame clonotypes and omits some of them. The table shows about 190,000 clones, with around 84% occurring only once. This sample was taken from a study of cytomegalovirus exposure and HLA in healthy donors. Notes on the study in general: The study recorded fewer than 200 TCR beta chains that were cytomegalovirus-associated. Within the 120 or so validation repertoires, first-cohort TCR clusters tended to co-occur, according to a later analysis.

The source material was PBMCs. The TCR was taken from a man younger than 35 in good health and CMV-seropositive. V gene TRBV2 combines with J gene TRBJ2-1; D uncertain. CDR3 DNA: TGTGCCGGCGGCTCTTTTCTCTTCTCCGGAAAAGCTGGCAATGAGCAGTTCTTC. Amino acids: CAGGSFLFSGKAGNEQFF.